This T cell receptor beta chain was sequenced in a study of shared clonotypes between healthy human individuals. The CDR3 loop spans 14 amino acids. Germline V gene data show CDR1 as SGDLS and CDR2 as YYNGEE. The V and J ends lost 8 bases and 0 bases, in that order; junction bases with no gene match: 8. For this clone: As yet, its antigen is unknown.

Some clones are missing from TCRdb's copy, which holds only in-frame ones; the method was immunoSEQ multiplex PCR. The sample shows some 2.1 million clones, approximately 92% of them seen only once. Overall study findings and caveats: Shared across several donors were around 5% of the naive CD4 clonotypes. Larger richness was generally estimated for naive than memory subsets. A limitation of the genetic and exposure-history diversity represented arose from few donors.

The naive CD8 population came from CD45RO-negative cells selected for CCR7, without terminally differentiated effector memory CD45RA+ cells. Sample: naive CD8+ T cells from PBMCs. The V and J genes are TRBV9 and TRBJ2-7, with 7 bases fitting TRBD1. This TCR came from a man younger than 30 in good health. Some clones in this sample may be carry-over from other donors' samples. The CDR3 nucleotides read TGTGCCAGAAACCCGACAGGGCCCTCCTACGAGCAGTACTTC. This encodes CARNPTGPSYEQYF.